The present TCR beta chain was sequenced within a study of molecular identifiers for immune sequencing clone quantification. Overall study context: Replicate RNA came from about 19,000 or 110,000 naive CD8 cells and was split five ways, and four parts were sequenced.

Regarding the study as a whole: Clones above 20 RNA copies held over 98% of effector molecules, under 1% in naive cells.

The CDR3 is made up of 12 amino acids. Germline lookup yields CDR1 MDHEN and CDR2 SYDVKM. V shed 7 bases and J shed 1 base, with 7 bases lying between them. This clonotype has at least ten counts. Antigen: not known. Using its own MiXCR run on the PCR reads, TCRdb lists one record per CDR3 protein. The repertoire holds roughly 320,000 distinct CDR3 sequences, with 24% as singletons. Using a CD8+CD4-CCR7+CD45RA+ phenotype, naive CD8 T cells were sorted. Sequenced material: naive CD8+ T cells from blood, with Jurkat cell RNA spiked in. Subset meaning: FACS-sorted CD8+CD4-CCR7+CD45RA+ naive T cells. J is TRBJ1-1 and V is TRBV28; D possibly corresponds to TRBD1 (5 bases). The TCR comes from a human donor in good health. Some libraries in this study had Jurkat cell RNA spiked in. The CDR3 DNA sequence: TGTGCCAGCACCGGACAGAACACTGAAGCTTTCTTT. Its translation: CASTGQNTEAFF.